The count of the clone carrying this T cell receptor (beta chain) is one. Its antigen is unidentified. Germline values: CDR1 MNHEY, CDR2 SVGAGI. The CDR3 extends over 15 amino acids. Trimming took 4 bases from V and 2 from J, leaving 14 bases between them. This specimen comes from a study of OX40 agonist ivuxolimab in advanced cancers. Overall study context: Dose-escalation patients suffered from hepatocellular carcinoma, melanoma, renal cell or head and neck cancer. Two cutaneous melanoma patients and one hepatocellular carcinoma patient, three in all, had partial responses. Study results and caveats: There were also nonresponders showing low normalized T-cell clonal expansion. Mean expanded clone counts were higher in CD8+ than CD4+ T cells.

The table came from immunoSEQ multiplex PCR; TCRdb's copy has only in-frame clones and leaves some out. Altogether about 23,000 clones are present, approximately 80% being singletons, with the ten largest covering 18%. The sequencing used CD4+ or CD8+ T cells sorted from blood, collected in a trial of the OX40 agonist ivuxolimab. The genes are TRBV6-5 and TRBJ1-2, with D possibly matching TRBD1 (5 bases). This receptor was taken from an adult with an advanced solid tumor such as melanoma, head and neck, liver or kidney cancer. The CDR3 DNA sequence: TGTGCCAGCAGTTCTCAGGGAGGAGTCAACTATGGCTACACCTTC. As protein: CASSSQGGVNYGYTF.